This T cell receptor beta chain was documented in a study of T cell repertoires in cytomegalovirus infection. Across the whole study: Public TCR beta signatures indicated both CMV infection and matching HLA type.

Study observations and caveats: Using cumulative public TCR beta family frequency, the authors identified those who carried CMV together with the relevant HLA. The study found HLA-C-restricted CMV-specific TCR beta clonotypes dominating the ex vivo response.

MiXCR, applied by TCRdb to the reads, yields one record per CDR3 protein. The table shows 200,000 to 250,000 distinct CDR3 sequences, with about 12% occurring only once. This clonotype was detected many times. Antigen unknown. The TCR was taken from a human donor in good health (CMV status not recorded). Some clones in this sample may be carry-over from other donors' samples. The material sequenced was PBMCs.

This chain's CDR3 is CASVPNRETYEQYF. In DNA form, the CDR3 reads TGTGCCAGCGTTCCGAACAGGGAAACCTACGAGCAGTACTTC. This chain joins TRBV6-5 and TRBJ2-7, with a weak D call TRBD1 (6 bases). The V gene lost 8 bases and the J gene lost 2 bases, with 16 bases spanning the gap. Germline lookup yields CDR1 MNHEY and CDR2 SVGAGI. CDR3 length: 14 amino acids.